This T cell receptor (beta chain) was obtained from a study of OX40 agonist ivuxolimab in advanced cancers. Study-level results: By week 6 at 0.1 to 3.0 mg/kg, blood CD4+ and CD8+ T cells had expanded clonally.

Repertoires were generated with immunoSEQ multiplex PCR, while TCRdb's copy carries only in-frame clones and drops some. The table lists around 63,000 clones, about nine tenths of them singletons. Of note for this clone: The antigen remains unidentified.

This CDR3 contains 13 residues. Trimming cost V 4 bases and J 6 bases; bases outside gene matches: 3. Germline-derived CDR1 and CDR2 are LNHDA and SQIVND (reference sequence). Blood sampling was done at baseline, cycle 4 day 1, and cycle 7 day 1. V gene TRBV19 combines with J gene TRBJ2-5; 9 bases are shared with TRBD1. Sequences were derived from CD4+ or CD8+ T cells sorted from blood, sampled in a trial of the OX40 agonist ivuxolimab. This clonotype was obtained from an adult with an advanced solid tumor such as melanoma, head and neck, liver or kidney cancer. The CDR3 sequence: CASSTDRGKTQYF. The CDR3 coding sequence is TGTGCCAGTAGTACCGACAGGGGGAAGACCCAGTACTTC.